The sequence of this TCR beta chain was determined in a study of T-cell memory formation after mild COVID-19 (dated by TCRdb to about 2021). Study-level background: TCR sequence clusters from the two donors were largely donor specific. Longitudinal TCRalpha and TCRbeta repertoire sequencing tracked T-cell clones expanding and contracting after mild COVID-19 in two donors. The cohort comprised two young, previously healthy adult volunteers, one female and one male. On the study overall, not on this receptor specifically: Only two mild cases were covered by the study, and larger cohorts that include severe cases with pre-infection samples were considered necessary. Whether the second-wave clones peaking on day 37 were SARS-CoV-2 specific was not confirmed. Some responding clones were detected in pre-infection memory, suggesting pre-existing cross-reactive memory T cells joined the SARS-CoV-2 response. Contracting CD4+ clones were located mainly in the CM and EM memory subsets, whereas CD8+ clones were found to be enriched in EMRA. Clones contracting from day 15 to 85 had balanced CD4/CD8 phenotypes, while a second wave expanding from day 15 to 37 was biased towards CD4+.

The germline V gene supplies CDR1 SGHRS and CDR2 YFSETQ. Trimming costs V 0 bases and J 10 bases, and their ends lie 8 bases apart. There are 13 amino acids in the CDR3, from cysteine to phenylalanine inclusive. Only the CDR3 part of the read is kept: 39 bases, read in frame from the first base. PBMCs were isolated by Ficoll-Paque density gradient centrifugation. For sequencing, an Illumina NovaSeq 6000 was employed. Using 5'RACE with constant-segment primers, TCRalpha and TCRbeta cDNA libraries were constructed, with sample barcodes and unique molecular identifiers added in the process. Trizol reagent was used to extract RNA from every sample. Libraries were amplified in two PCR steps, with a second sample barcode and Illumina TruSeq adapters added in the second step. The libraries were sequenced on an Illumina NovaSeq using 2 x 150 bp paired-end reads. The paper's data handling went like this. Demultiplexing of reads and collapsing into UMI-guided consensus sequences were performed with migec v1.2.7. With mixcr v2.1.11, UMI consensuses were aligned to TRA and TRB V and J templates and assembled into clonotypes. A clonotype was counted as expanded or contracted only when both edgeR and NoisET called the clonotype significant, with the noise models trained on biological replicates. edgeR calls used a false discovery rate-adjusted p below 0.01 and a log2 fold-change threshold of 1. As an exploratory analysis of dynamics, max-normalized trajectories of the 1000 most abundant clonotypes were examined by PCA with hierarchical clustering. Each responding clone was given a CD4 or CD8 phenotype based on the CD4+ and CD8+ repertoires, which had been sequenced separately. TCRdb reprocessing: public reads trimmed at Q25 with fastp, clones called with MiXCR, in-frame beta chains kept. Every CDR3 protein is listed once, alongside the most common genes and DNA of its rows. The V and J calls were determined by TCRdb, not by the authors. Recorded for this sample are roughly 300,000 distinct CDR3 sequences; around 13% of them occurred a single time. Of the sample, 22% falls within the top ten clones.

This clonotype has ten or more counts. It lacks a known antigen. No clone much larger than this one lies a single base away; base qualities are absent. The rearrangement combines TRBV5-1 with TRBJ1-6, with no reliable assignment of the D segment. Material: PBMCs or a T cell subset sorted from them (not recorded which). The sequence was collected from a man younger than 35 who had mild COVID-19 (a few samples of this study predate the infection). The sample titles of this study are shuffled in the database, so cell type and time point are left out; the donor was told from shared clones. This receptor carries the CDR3 CASSLGSRSPLHF. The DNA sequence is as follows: TGCGCCAGCAGCTTGGGCAGTAGATCACCCCTCCACTTT.